Following are 24 T cell receptor beta chains from one sample sequenced in a study of a mutant IDH1 vaccine in newly diagnosed glioma (dated by TCRdb to the early 2020s). Antigen specificity for these receptors is unknown. The receptor library was made with the immunoSEQ multiplex PCR assay. This is the immuneACCESS table as TCRdb keeps it, with only in-frame sequences that have V and J called. A part of the clones is gone; compared with another copy, unresolved V genes explain less than half, and the rest is unexplained. The sample yields about 85,000 clones; roughly 89% were counted once. The ten largest account for 0.77% of the sample. Sample time point, as interpreted from the label and publication: week 47, end of study. Each vaccine dose, consisting of 300 ug of a 20-mer mutant IDH1 peptide in Montanide, was administered subcutaneously with topical imiquimod. The sample consisted of PBMCs, taken from a glioma patient whose treatment included an IDH1 peptide vaccine. Receptor source: a woman aged 45-59 years with glioma.

For this clone: Other DNA sequences from this sample encode an identical CDR3 as well. The gene calls are TRBV5-1 and TRBJ2-1, with 9 bases aligning to TRBD2. Germline V gene lookup returns CDR1 SGHRS and CDR2 YFSETQ. The ends lost 6 bases at V and 10 bases at J; junction bases unmatched: 11. This CDR3 contains 14 residues. The CDR3 reads CASTTGLAGKEQFF. The CDR3 DNA reads as TGCGCCAGCACTACCGGGCTAGCGGGAAAGGAGCAGTTCTTC.

This chain links TRBV28 with TRBJ1-1, with TRBD1 matching 8 bases. CDR3 length: 14 amino acids. Germline V gene data show CDR1 as MDHEN and CDR2 as SYDVKM. The junction had 6 bases not matched to a gene; V was cut back by 7 bases and J by 2 bases. The CDR3 here is CASTPGTGNTEAFF. The CDR3 coding sequence is TGTGCCAGCACTCCAGGGACAGGCAACACTGAAGCTTTCTTT.

This clone showed up just once. This sequence joins TRBV2 and TRBJ2-5; D is unclear. The J call may be faulty, since TRBJ2-7 better matches the DNA end. The CDR3 consists of 12 residues. Per the germline V gene, CDR1 is SNHLY and CDR2 is FYNNEI. The CDR3 sequence is CASSANNYEQYF. The CDR3, as DNA: TGTGCCAGCAGTGCTAATAACTACGAGCAGTACTTC.

Details on this clone: This CDR3 is also generated by other DNA sequences in the sample. This chain joins TRBV19 and TRBJ1-5; a possible D gene is TRBD1 (6 bases). The CDR3 contains 14 residues. Germline V lookup: CDR1 LNHDA, CDR2 SQIVND (reference sequence). V gave up 3 bases and J gave up 3 bases, with 9 bases separating them. The CDR3 DNA reads as TGTGCCAGTAGTATCCGGGACACCAATCAGCCCCAGCATTTT. The encoded protein is CASSIRDTNQPQHF.

The chain has TRBV5-6 and TRBJ1-5; 7 bases align to TRBD1. With V trimmed by 4 bases and J by 6 bases, 13 bases remained unmatched. Germline-derived CDR1 and CDR2 are SGHDT and YYEEEE. CDR3 length: 16 amino acids. CDR3 protein: CASSTARQGRSQPQHF. The CDR3 region has the DNA TGTGCCAGCAGCACGGCGCGACAGGGCCGGAGTCAGCCCCAGCATTTT.

The count of this clone is one. The CDR3 DNA sequence: TGTGCCAGCAGCGAATGGTCGGGGGTAGCCAAAAACATTCAGTACTTC. Translation: CASSEWSGVAKNIQYF. The J gene is TRBJ2-4, the V gene TRBV7-8, with D perhaps matching TRBD2 (6 bases). Germline CDR1 is SGHVS and CDR2 is FQNEAQ. The germline V and J ends were trimmed by 5 bases and 0 bases, with 14 bases remaining between them. The CDR3 consists of 16 residues.

V gene TRBV30 combines with J gene TRBJ1-5; D possibly corresponds to TRBD1 (6 bases). This CDR3 spans 13 amino acids. Germline CDR1 reads GTSNPN; CDR2 reads SVGIG (reference sequence). Trimming left V 8 bases short and J 4 bases short, with 15 bases between. CDR3 loop: CAVGRGSNQPQHF. The CDR3 DNA reads as TGTGCCGTTGGGAGGGGGTCAAATCAGCCCCAGCATTTT.

This clone was found once. This rearrangement joins TRBV5-4 to TRBJ2-7; D is unresolved. Germline values: CDR1 SGHNT, CDR2 YYREEE (reference sequence). This CDR3 contains 11 residues. V was trimmed by 3 bases and J by 4 bases, leaving 5 bases between them. The CDR3 protein is CASSYSYEQYF. CDR3 nucleotides: TGTGCCAGCAGCTACTCGTACGAGCAGTACTTC.

This chain connects TRBV6-5 to TRBJ2-5; TRBD1 matches 8 bases. The V and J ends lost 2 bases and 6 bases, in that order; junction bases with no gene match: 5. Germline CDR1 is MNHEY and CDR2 is SVGAGI. This CDR3 spans 14 amino acids. CDR3 protein: CASSYRDRKKTQYF. The CDR3 nucleotides are TGTGCCAGCAGTTACAGGGACAGGAAGAAGACCCAGTACTTC.

This rearrangement joins TRBV11-2 to TRBJ1-1, with a weak D call TRBD1 (6 bases). V lost 0 bases and J 0 bases, leaving 11 bases between the germline ends. Germline lookup yields CDR1 SGHAT and CDR2 FQNNGV. The CDR3 is 16 residues long. Here the CDR3 DNA reads TGTGCCAGCAGCTTAGATACCGGGACATTGAACACTGAAGCTTTCTTT. As protein: CASSLDTGTLNTEAFF.

This chain links TRBV5-1 with TRBJ1-1; 8 nucleotides align to TRBD1. Germline V gives CDR1 SGHRS, CDR2 YFSETQ. The trim removed 4 bases at V and 1 base at J, leaving 3 bases unmatched. The length of the CDR3 is 14 residues. CDR3 amino acids: CASSGGTGNTEAFF. The CDR3 region has the DNA TGCGCCAGCAGCGGAGGGACAGGGAACACTGAAGCTTTCTTT. Filled out from reference TRBV5-1 and TRBJ1-1, the complete variable domain reads KAGVTQTPRYLIKTRGQQVTLSCSPISGHRSVSWYQQTPGQGLQFLFEYFSETQRNKGNFPGRFSGRQFSNSRSEMNVSTLELGDSALYLCASSGGTGNTEAFFGQGTRLTVV.

The count of this clone is one. The rearrangement uses TRBV6-5 and TRBJ2-7; D is possibly TRBD1 (6 bases). The CDR3 loop spans 15 amino acids. Trimming stripped 6 bases from V and 7 bases from J, with 22 bases between. Per the germline V gene, CDR1 is MNHEY and CDR2 is SVGAGI. The CDR3 coding sequence is TGTGCCAGCAGCCCCTTTATGGGGGCGGGTTGGGAGCAGTACTTC. Translating it yields CASSPFMGAGWEQYF.

The DNA of the CDR3 is TGTGCCAGCAGCCAAGATTCCCACACTGAAGCTTTCTTT. Its translation: CASSQDSHTEAFF. The rearrangement uses TRBV14 and TRBJ1-1; D is ambiguous. V was pared by 0 bases and J by 3 bases, with 5 bases between. Germline V CDR1 and CDR2: SGHDN, FVKESK. The CDR3 runs to 13 residues.

The gene calls are TRBV7-2 and TRBJ2-3, with 10 bases lining up with TRBD1. Germline loops: CDR1 SGHTA, CDR2 FQGNSA. J gave up 2 bases and V 1 base, and 3 bases lay outside the gene matches. The CDR3 loop spans 16 amino acids. The CDR3 loop reads CASSLVGTGVTDTQYF. The CDR3 DNA reads TGTGCCAGCAGCTTAGTCGGGACAGGGGTCACAGATACGCAGTATTTT.

The chain uses TRBV9 and TRBJ2-1, with TRBD2 as a possible D gene (5 bases). This CDR3 spans 16 amino acids. V was trimmed by 0 bases and J by 3 bases, leaving 13 bases between them. Germline V gene lookup returns CDR1 SGDLS and CDR2 YYNGEE. CDR3 DNA sequence: TGTGCCAGCAGCGTAGAAGCGACTATGGACTACAATGAGCAGTTCTTC. The encoded protein is CASSVEATMDYNEQFF.

The CDR3 coding sequence is TGTGCCACCAGCCCCCAGGGGACAGCGAACACTGAAGCTTTCTTT. Its translation is CATSPQGTANTEAFF. This sequence joins TRBV15 and TRBJ1-1, with 7 bases identical to TRBD1. CDR1 and CDR2 from the germline V gene are LNHNV and YYDKDF (reference sequence). The J segment lost 1 base and the V segment lost 5 bases, leaving 7 bases of the junction unmatched. The CDR3 extends over 15 amino acids.

The gene calls are TRBV9 and TRBJ2-7; D remains unclear. This CDR3 contains 15 residues. Germline V lookup: CDR1 SGDLS, CDR2 YYNGEE. V lost 0 bases and J 5 bases, leaving 15 bases between the germline ends. CDR3 DNA sequence: TGTGCCAGCAGCGTAGGAACCGGGTTGGCCGACGAGCAGTACTTC. Protein: CASSVGTGLADEQYF.

J is TRBJ1-2 and V is TRBV28; the D gene is possibly TRBD1 (5 bases). There are 13 residues in the CDR3. V was pared by 3 bases and J by 4 bases, with 9 bases between. Germline V gene data show CDR1 as MDHEN and CDR2 as SYDVKM. In DNA, the CDR3 is TGTGCCAGCAGTTTGGGGCGGACCTATGGCTACACCTTC. It codes for CASSLGRTYGYTF.

This rearrangement joins TRBV11-2 to TRBJ2-1; D is unresolved. The CDR3 consists of 12 residues. Germline-derived CDR1 and CDR2 are SGHAT and FQNNGV. The germline V and J ends were trimmed by 5 bases and 5 bases, with 7 bases remaining between them. CDR3 sequence reads: CASSKTNNEQFF. CDR3 DNA sequence: TGTGCCAGCAGCAAAACAAACAATGAGCAGTTCTTC.

This clone was observed a few times. As DNA, the CDR3 is TGTGCCAGTAGTATGAAGGGGTGGACCGGGGAGCTGTTTTTT. The encoded protein is CASSMKGWTGELFF. V and J are TRBV19 and TRBJ2-2; D may be TRBD1 (5 bases). The V gene lost 3 bases and the J gene lost 5 bases, with 10 bases spanning the gap. This CDR3 has 14 residues. From germline, CDR1 is LNHDA and CDR2 SQIVND (reference sequence).

This clone was detected only a few times. The chain carries TRBV2 and TRBJ1-5, with TRBD1 matching 9 bases. Germline V CDR1 and CDR2: SNHLY, FYNNEI. The CDR3 sequence is 14 residues long. V was clipped by 2 bases and J by 7 bases; unmatched bases: 3. CDR3 residues: CASSEWTGEQPQHF. CDR3 nucleotides: TGTGCCAGCAGTGAATGGACAGGGGAACAGCCCCAGCATTTT.

This chain uses TRBV6-5 with TRBJ2-3; tentatively, D is TRBD2 (5 bases). Between the trimmed V and J ends, which lost 6 bases and 2 bases, there was a span of 12 bases. This CDR3 spans 14 amino acids. The V gene's germline CDR1 is MNHEY and CDR2 SVGAGI. CDR3 sequence reads: CASSPAGVTDTQYF. In nucleotides, the CDR3 is TGTGCCAGCAGCCCCGCCGGGGTCACAGATACGCAGTATTTT.

The chain joins TRBV13 to TRBJ2-7; 7 bases are a match to TRBD2. Unmatched junction bases numbered 11, after V lost 5 bases and J lost 7 bases. Germline assignment: CDR1 PRHDT and CDR2 FYEKMQ (reference sequence). The CDR3 is made up of 14 amino acids. The DNA for the CDR3 is TGTGCCAGCAGCCCTAGCGGCCCCCGGGGGGAGCAGTACTTC. Translating it yields CASSPSGPRGEQYF.

As regards this clone: This CDR3 is also generated by other DNA sequences in the sample. The V and J genes are TRBV27 and TRBJ1-5, with 7 bases that match TRBD1. V lost 6 bases to trimming and J lost 7 bases; unmatched junction nucleotides: 3. The CDR3 consists of 12 residues. Germline V gene data show CDR1 as MNHEY and CDR2 as SMNVEV (reference sequence). The DNA for the CDR3 is TGTGCCAGCAGCCCACAGGGGCAGCCCCAGCATTTT. Protein product: CASSPQGQPQHF.